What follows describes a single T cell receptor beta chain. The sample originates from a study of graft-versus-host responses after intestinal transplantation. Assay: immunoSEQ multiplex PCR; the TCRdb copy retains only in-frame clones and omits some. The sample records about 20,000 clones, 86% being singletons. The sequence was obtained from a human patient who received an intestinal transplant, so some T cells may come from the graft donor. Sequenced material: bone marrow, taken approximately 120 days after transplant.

The CDR3 DNA follows: TGTGCCAGCAGCTCAAGACAGGGCTACCAAGAGACCCAGTACTTC. It specifies CASSSRQGYQETQYF. The genes are TRBV7-9 and TRBJ2-5; 7 bases agree with TRBD1. The CDR3 consists of 15 residues. V dropped 4 bases and J dropped 0; count of bases not matched to a gene: 5. Germline CDR1 and CDR2: SEHNR and FQNEAQ (reference sequence).